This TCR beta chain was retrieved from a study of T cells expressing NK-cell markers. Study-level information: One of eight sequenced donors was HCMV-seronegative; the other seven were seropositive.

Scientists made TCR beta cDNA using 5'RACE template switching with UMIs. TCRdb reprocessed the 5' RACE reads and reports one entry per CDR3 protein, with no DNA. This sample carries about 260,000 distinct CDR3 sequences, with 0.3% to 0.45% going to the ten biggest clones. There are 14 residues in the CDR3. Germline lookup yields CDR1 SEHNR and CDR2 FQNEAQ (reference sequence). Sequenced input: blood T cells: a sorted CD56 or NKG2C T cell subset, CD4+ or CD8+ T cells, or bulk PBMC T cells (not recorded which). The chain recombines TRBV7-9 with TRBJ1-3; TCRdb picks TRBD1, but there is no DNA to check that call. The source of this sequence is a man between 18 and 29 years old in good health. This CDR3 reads CASMRGASGNTIYF.